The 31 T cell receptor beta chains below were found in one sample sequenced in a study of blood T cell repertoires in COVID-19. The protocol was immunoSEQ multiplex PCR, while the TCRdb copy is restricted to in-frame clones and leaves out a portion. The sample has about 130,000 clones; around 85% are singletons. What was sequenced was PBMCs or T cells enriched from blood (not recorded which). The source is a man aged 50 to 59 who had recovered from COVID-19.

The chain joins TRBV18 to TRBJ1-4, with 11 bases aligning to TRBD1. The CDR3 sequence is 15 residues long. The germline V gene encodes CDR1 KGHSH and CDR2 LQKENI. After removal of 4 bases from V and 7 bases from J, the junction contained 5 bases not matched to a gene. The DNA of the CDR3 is TGTGCCAGCTCACGGCCCGGGACAGGGGGTGAAAAACTGTTTTTT. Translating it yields CASSRPGTGGEKLFF.

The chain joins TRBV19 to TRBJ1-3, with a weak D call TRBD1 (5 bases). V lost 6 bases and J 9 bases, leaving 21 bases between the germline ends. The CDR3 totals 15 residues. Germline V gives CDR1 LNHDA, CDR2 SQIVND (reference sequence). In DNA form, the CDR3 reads TGTGCCAGTAGCCCAGGGAGGACACCCGGGGGCACCATATATTTT. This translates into CASSPGRTPGGTIYF.

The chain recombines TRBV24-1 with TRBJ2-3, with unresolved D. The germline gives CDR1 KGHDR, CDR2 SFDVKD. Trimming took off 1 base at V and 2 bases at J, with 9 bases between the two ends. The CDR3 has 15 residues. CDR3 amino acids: CATSDLKTNTDTQYF. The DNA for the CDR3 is TGTGCCACCAGTGATTTAAAGACAAACACAGATACGCAGTATTTT.

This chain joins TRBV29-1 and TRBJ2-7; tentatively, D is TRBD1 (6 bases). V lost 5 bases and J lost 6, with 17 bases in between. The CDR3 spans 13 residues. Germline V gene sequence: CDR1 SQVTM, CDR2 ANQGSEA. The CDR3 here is CSVPNNRVPEQYF. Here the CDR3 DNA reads TGCAGCGTTCCCAATAACAGGGTGCCCGAGCAGTACTTC.

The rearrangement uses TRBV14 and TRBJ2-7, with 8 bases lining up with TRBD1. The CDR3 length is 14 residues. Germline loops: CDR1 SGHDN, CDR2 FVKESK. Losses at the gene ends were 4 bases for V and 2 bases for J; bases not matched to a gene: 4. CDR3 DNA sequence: TGTGCCAGCAGCCTCGGACAGGGCCCCTACGAGCAGTACTTC. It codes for CASSLGQGPYEQYF.

CDR3 loop: CASSFRQGFAEAFF. The CDR3 DNA is TGTGCCAGCAGTTTCAGACAGGGGTTCGCTGAAGCTTTCTTT. This chain links TRBV27 with TRBJ1-1; 8 bases fit TRBD1. The CDR3 sequence is 14 residues long. Germline V CDR1 and CDR2: MNHEY, SMNVEV (reference sequence). V trimming: 3 bases; J trimming: 6 bases; junction bases outside the gene matches: 6.

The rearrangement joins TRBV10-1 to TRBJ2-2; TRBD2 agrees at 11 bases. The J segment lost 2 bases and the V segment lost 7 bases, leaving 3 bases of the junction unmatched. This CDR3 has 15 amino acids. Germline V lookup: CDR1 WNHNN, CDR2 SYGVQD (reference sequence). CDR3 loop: CASNSGGANTGELFF. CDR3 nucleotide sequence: TGCGCCAGCAATAGCGGGGGGGCTAACACCGGGGAGCTGTTTTTT.

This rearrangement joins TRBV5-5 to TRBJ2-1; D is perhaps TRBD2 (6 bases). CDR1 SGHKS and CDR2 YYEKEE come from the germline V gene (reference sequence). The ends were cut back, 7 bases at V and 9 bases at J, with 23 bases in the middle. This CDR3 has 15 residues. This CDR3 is CASAQEGTPNSEQFF. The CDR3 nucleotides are TGTGCCAGCGCCCAGGAGGGTACGCCTAATTCTGAGCAGTTCTTC. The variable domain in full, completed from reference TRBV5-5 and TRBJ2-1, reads DAGVTQSPTHLIKTRGQQVTLRCSPISGHKSVSWYQQVLGQGPQFIFQYYEKEERGRGNFPDRFSARQFPNYSSELNVNALLLGDSALYLCASAQEGTPNSEQFFGPGTRLTVL.

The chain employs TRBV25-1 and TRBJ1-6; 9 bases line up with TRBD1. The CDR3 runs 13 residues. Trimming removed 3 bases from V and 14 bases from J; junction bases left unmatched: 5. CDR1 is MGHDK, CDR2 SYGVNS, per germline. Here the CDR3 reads CASSELDRGTLHF. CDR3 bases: TGTGCCAGCAGTGAGTTGGACAGGGGAACCCTCCACTTT.

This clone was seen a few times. The CDR3 DNA is TGCGCCAGCAGCCAAGTAGGGGGGGCGAACTATGGCTACACCTTC. This encodes CASSQVGGANYGYTF. This rearrangement joins TRBV4-1 to TRBJ1-2; a possible D gene is TRBD1 (6 bases). Germline CDR1 is MGHRA and CDR2 is YSYEKL. V was shortened by 1 base and J by 2 bases, with 11 bases between the two germline ends. The CDR3 loop spans 15 amino acids.

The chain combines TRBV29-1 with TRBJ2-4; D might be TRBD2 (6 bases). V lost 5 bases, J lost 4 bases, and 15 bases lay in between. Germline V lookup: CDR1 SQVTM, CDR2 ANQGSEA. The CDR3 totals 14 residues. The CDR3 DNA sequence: TGCAGCGTTACCCGCCGGGACTCTAAAAACATTCAGTACTTC. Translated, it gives CSVTRRDSKNIQYF.

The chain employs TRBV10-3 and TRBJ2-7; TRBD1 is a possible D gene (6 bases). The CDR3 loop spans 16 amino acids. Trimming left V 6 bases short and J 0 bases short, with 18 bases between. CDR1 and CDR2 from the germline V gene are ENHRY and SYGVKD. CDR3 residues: CAISGPQGLISYEQYF. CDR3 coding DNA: TGTGCCATCAGCGGGCCACAGGGCCTCATCTCCTACGAGCAGTACTTC.

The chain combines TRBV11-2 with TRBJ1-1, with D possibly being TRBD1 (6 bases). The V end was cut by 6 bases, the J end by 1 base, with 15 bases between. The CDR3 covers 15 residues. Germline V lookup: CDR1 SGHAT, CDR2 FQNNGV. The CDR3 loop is CASSSQGSGNTEAFF. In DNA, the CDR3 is TGTGCCAGCAGTTCACAGGGCAGTGGGAACACTGAAGCTTTCTTT.

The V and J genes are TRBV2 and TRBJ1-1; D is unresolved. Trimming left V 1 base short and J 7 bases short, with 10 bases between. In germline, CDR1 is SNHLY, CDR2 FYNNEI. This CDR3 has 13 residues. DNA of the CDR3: TGTGCCAGCAGTGAAGTGCGGGGTAATGAAGCTTTCTTT. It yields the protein CASSEVRGNEAFF.

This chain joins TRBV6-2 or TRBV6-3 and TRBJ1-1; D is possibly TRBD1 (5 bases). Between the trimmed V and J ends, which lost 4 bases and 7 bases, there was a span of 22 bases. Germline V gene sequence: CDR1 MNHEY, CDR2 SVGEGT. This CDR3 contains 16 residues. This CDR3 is CASSSAVRTPTDEAFF. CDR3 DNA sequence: TGTGCCAGCAGTTCCGCAGTTAGGACACCAACTGATGAAGCTTTCTTT.

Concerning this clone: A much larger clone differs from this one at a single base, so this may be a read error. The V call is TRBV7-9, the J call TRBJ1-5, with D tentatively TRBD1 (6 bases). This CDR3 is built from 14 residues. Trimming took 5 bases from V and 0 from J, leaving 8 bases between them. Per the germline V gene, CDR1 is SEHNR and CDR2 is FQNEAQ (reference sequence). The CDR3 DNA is TGTGCCAGCAGCCACAGGGATAGCAATCAGCCCCAGCATTTT. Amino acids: CASSHRDSNQPQHF.

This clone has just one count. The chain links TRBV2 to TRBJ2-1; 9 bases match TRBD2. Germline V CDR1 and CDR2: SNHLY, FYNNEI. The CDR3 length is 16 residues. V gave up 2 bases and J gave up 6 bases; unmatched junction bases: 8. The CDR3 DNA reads TGTGCCAGCAGTGAACTCGGCGGGGGGGCCTTCAATGAGCAGTTCTTC. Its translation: CASSELGGGAFNEQFF.

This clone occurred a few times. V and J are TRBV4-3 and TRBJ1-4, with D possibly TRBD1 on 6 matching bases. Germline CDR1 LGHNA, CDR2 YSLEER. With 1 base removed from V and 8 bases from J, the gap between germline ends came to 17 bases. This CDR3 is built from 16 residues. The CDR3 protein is CASSQALGGVREKLFF. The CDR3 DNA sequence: TGCGCCAGCAGCCAAGCCTTAGGGGGGGTTCGAGAAAAACTGTTTTTT.

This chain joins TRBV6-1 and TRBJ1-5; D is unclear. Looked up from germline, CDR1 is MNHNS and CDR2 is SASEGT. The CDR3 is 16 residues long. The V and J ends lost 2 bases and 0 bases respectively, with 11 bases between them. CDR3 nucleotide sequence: TGTGCCAGCAGTGAATGGTACATCTTTAGCAATCAGCCCCAGCATTTT. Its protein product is CASSEWYIFSNQPQHF.

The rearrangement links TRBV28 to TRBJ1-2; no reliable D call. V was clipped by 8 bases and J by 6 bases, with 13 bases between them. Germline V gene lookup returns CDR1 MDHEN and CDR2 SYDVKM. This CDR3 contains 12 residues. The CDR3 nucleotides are TGTGCCAGCTCAGCGGGTTGGGATGGCTACACCTTC. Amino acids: CASSAGWDGYTF.

The CDR3 bases are TGTGCCAGCAGAGCGGGGGAACTCAGCTCCTACAATGAGCAGTTCTTC. Translation: CASRAGELSSYNEQFF. This chain uses TRBV2 with TRBJ2-1; 8 bases agree with TRBD2. The CDR3 is 16 amino acids. J gave up 0 bases and V 6 bases, and 7 bases lay outside the gene matches. Germline CDR1 is SNHLY and CDR2 is FYNNEI.

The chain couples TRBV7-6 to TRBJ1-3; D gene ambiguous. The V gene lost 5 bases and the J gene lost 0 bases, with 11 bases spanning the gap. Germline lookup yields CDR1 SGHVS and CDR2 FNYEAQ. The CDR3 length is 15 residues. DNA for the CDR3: TGTGCCAGCAGCCCACAGATTCTCTCTGGAAACACCATATATTTT. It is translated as CASSPQILSGNTIYF. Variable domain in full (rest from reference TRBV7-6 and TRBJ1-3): GAGVSQSPRYKVTKRGQDVALRCDPISGHVSLYWYRQALGQGPEFLTYFNYEAQQDKSGLPNDRFSAERPEGSISTLTIQRTEQRDSAMYRCASSPQILSGNTIYFGEGSWLTVV.

CDR3 loop: CASSLGRGSGEQYF. The CDR3 DNA follows: TGTGCCAGCAGCTTAGGCAGGGGGTCCGGCGAGCAGTACTTC. The chain links TRBV7-2 to TRBJ2-7, with 7 bases aligning to TRBD1. CDR1 is SGHTA and CDR2 is FQGNSA in the germline V gene. The CDR3 covers 14 residues. Unmatched junction bases numbered 6, after V lost 1 base and J lost 6 bases. The full variable domain, in which reference TRBV7-2 and TRBJ2-7 provide the parts outside the CDR3, is GAGVSQSPSNKVTEKGKDVELRCDPISGHTALYWYRQSLGQGLEFLIYFQGNSAPDKSGLPSDRFSAERTGGSVSTLTIQRTQQEDSAVYLCASSLGRGSGEQYFGPGTRLTVT.

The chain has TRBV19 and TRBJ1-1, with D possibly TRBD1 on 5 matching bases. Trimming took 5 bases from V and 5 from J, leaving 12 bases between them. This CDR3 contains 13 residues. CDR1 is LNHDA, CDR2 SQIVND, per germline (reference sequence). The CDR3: CASSGDSRTEAFF. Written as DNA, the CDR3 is TGTGCCAGTAGTGGAGACAGCCGTACTGAAGCTTTCTTT.

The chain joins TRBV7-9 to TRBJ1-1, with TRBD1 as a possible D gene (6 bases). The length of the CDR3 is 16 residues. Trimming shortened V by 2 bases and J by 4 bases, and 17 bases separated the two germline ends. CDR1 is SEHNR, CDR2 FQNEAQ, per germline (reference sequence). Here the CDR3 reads CASSLYRIQGPTEAFF. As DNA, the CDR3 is TGTGCCAGCAGCTTATATAGGATACAGGGTCCCACTGAAGCTTTCTTT.

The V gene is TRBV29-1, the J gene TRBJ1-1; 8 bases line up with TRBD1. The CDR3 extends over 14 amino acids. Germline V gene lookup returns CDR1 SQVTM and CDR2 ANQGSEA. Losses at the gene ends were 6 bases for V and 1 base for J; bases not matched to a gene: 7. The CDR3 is CSVATGTGNTEAFF. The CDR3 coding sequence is TGCAGCGTGGCTACCGGGACAGGGAACACTGAAGCTTTCTTT.

In DNA form, the CDR3 reads TGTGCCAGCAGTTACCCCCCCATTGAAGCTTTCTTT. Encoded protein: CASSYPPIEAFF. The V and J genes are TRBV6-2 or TRBV6-3 and TRBJ1-1; no firm D call. The CDR3 spans 12 residues. With 2 bases removed from V and 7 bases from J, the gap between germline ends came to 8 bases. CDR1 is MNHEY, CDR2 SVGEGT, per germline.

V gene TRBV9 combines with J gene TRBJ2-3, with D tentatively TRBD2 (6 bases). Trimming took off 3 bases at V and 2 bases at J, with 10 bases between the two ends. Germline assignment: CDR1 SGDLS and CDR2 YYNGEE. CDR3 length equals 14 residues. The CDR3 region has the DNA TGTGCCAGCAGCGCAAGGACTAACACAGATACGCAGTATTTT. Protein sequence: CASSARTNTDTQYF.

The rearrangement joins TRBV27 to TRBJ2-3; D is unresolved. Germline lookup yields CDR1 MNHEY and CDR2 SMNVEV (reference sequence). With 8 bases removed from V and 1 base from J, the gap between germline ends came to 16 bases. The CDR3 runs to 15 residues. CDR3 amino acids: CASAFLVRGTDTQYF. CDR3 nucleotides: TGTGCCAGCGCCTTTCTGGTTAGAGGCACAGATACGCAGTATTTT.

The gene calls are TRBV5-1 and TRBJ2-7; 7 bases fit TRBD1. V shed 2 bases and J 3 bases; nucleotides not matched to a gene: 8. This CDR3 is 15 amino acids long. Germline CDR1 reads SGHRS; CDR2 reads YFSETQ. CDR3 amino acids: CASSFTPGQFYEQYF. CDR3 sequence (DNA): TGCGCCAGCAGCTTTACGCCGGGACAGTTCTACGAGCAGTACTTC.

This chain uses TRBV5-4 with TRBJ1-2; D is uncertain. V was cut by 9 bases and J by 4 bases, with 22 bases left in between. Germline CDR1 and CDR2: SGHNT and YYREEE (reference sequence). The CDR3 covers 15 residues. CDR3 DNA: TGTGCCACCCTGGTCCAGAATACAGAAGTCTATGGCTACACCTTC. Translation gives CATLVQNTEVYGYTF.